The 15 T cell receptor beta chains presented below share a single source sample, sequenced in a study of shared clonotypes between healthy human individuals. Using immunoSEQ multiplex PCR, the repertoire was profiled, and TCRdb retains in-frame clones only, with some absent. This sample yields around 530,000 clones, of which around 78% are seen a single time; more than 10% belongs to the top ten. Source material: PBMCs. These receptors originate from a woman aged 40 to 55 in good health. Some clones in this sample may be carry-over from other donors' samples.

The rearrangement joins TRBV28 to TRBJ1-5; a possible D gene is TRBD1 (6 bases). The germline V gene encodes CDR1 MDHEN and CDR2 SYDVKM. With 5 bases removed from V and 1 base from J, the gap between germline ends came to 9 bases. The CDR3 sequence is 14 residues long. The CDR3 reads CASSPDRSNQPQHF. DNA of the CDR3: TGTGCCAGCAGTCCGGACAGAAGCAATCAGCCCCAGCATTTT.

The chain is built from TRBV5-6 and TRBJ2-7, with D possibly TRBD2 on 6 matching bases. This CDR3 contains 15 residues. Trimming took off 4 bases at V and 2 bases at J, with 16 bases between the two ends. Per germline, CDR1 SGHDT and CDR2 YYEEEE. The CDR3 reads CASSAQTSPPYEQYF. The DNA of the CDR3 is TGTGCCAGCAGCGCCCAGACTAGTCCCCCCTACGAGCAGTACTTC.

A note on this clone: An end of the junction differs from the germline gene, which may be a read error. V is TRBV7-7 and J is TRBJ2-1, with D perhaps matching TRBD2 (6 bases). This CDR3 has 14 residues. From germline, CDR1 is SSHAT and CDR2 FNYEAQ (reference sequence). CDR3 bases: TGTGCTAGCAGCCACGGCGGGGCCTACAATGAGCAGTTCTTC. It translates to CASSHGGAYNEQFF.

The genes are TRBV7-9 and TRBJ1-2; 11 nucleotides align to TRBD1. The CDR3 has 16 residues. The ends lost 5 bases at V and 5 bases at J; junction bases unmatched: 10. Germline V gene data show CDR1 as SEHNR and CDR2 as FQNEAQ (reference sequence). Here the CDR3 DNA reads TGTGCCAGCAGCGAAGACCGGGACAGGGGGAGGTATGGCTACACCTTC. Its protein is CASSEDRDRGRYGYTF. Complete variable domain (other parts from reference TRBV7-9 and TRBJ1-2): DTGVSQNPRHKITKRGQNVTFRCDPISEHNRLYWYRQTLGQGPEFLTYFQNEAQLEKSRLLSDRFSAERPKGSFSTLEIQRTEQGDSAMYLCASSEDRDRGRYGYTFGSGTRLTVV.

The chain joins TRBV28 to TRBJ2-7, with D possibly TRBD1 on 6 matching bases. V gave up 8 bases and J gave up 3 bases, with 20 bases separating them. This CDR3 contains 15 residues. Germline assignment: CDR1 MDHEN and CDR2 SYDVKM. The CDR3 nucleotides are TGTGCCAGCGGTCCCGGGACAAACCATTTCTACGAGCAGTACTTC. Translated: CASGPGTNHFYEQYF.

This rearrangement joins TRBV6-6 to TRBJ2-1, with 13 bases matching TRBD2. The ends lost 2 bases at V and 7 bases at J; junction bases unmatched: 2. From germline, CDR1 is MNHNY and CDR2 SVGAGI (reference sequence). The length of the CDR3 is 15 residues. CDR3 sequence reads: CASSYETSGRNEQFF. CDR3 in DNA: TGTGCCAGCAGTTACGAGACTAGCGGGAGGAATGAGCAGTTCTTC.

The rearrangement joins TRBV9 to TRBJ2-3; 11 bases map to TRBD1. The CDR3 contains 19 residues. CDR1 is SGDLS and CDR2 is YYNGEE in the germline V gene. V lost 4 bases to trimming and J lost 1 base; unmatched junction nucleotides: 14. The CDR3 DNA sequence: TGTGCCAGCAGCAGAACCGGGACAGGGGGTACCAAAGGCACAGATACGCAGTATTTT. This sequence encodes CASSRTGTGGTKGTDTQYF.

The chain carries TRBV5-4 and TRBJ2-1; D is unclear. Trimming took off 4 bases at V and 5 bases at J, with 13 bases between the two ends. This CDR3 has 14 amino acids. Looked up from germline, CDR1 is SGHNT and CDR2 is YYREEE (reference sequence). The CDR3: CASSLRVADNEQFF. The CDR3 DNA is TGTGCCAGCAGCCTTAGGGTCGCGGACAATGAGCAGTTCTTC.

This chain connects TRBV10-2 to TRBJ1-1; D is unclear. CDR3 length equals 13 residues. V lost 7 bases, J lost 0 bases, and 9 bases lay in between. Germline values: CDR1 WSHSY, CDR2 SAAADI. Written as DNA, the CDR3 is TGCGCCAGCAATAACAGATTGAACACTGAAGCTTTCTTT. Protein sequence: CASNNRLNTEAFF.

The V call is TRBV7-9, the J call TRBJ2-1, with D uncertain. V dropped 4 bases and J dropped 0 bases, with 13 bases sitting between them. The germline gives CDR1 SEHNR, CDR2 FQNEAQ (reference sequence). There are 16 residues in the CDR3. This CDR3 is CASSSEYSLSYNEQFF. The CDR3 DNA is TGTGCCAGCAGCTCCGAGTATTCCCTCTCCTACAATGAGCAGTTCTTC.

The chain's CDR3 is CASSGGTGNGNTIYF. For the CDR3, the DNA is TGTGCCAGCAGTGGAGGAACAGGGAATGGAAACACCATATATTTT. The chain combines TRBV2 with TRBJ1-3; D is perhaps TRBD1 (6 bases). V lost 4 bases, J lost 3 bases, and 13 bases lay in between. Germline V CDR1 and CDR2: SNHLY, FYNNEI. The CDR3 contains 15 residues.

This clone was seen only once. The chain combines TRBV7-2 with TRBJ2-1; 14 positions agree with TRBD2. The V gene end was trimmed by 7 bases and the J gene end by 10 bases; junction bases not matched to a gene: 9. The germline V gene has CDR1 SGHTA and CDR2 FQGNSA. The CDR3 totals 15 residues. CDR3 sequence: CASINQRLAGGEQFF. In DNA form, the CDR3 reads TGTGCCAGCATCAATCAAAGACTAGCGGGAGGGGAGCAGTTCTTC.

V and J are TRBV6-1 and TRBJ1-4; D gene ambiguous. Trimming took off 5 bases at V and 1 base at J, with 11 bases between the two ends. Germline lookup yields CDR1 MNHNS and CDR2 SASEGT. The CDR3 is made up of 15 amino acids. The CDR3 bases are TGTGCCAGCAGTAGCCGAGGAGTAACTAATGAAAAACTGTTTTTT. This sequence encodes CASSSRGVTNEKLFF.

The J gene is TRBJ2-6, the V gene TRBV4-3; no reliable D call. In germline, CDR1 is LGHNA, CDR2 YSLEER. The CDR3 spans 15 residues. With 4 bases removed from V and 0 bases from J, the gap between germline ends came to 7 bases. The DNA of the CDR3 is TGCGCCAGCAGCCGGAGTTCCTCTGGGGCCAACGTCCTGACTTTC. This gives the protein CASSRSSSGANVLTF.

Comment on this clone: The junction differs from germline at one of its ends, possibly a read error. This CDR3 reads CASSLVRGSDTQYF. CDR3 in DNA: TGTGCTAGCAGCTTAGTCAGGGGATCAGATACGCAGTATTTT. This chain joins TRBV7-7 and TRBJ2-3, with a possible D match to TRBD1 (6 bases). From germline, CDR1 is SSHAT and CDR2 FNYEAQ (reference sequence). The CDR3 is 14 residues long.